This TCR beta chain is drawn from a study of blood T cells in healthy people across ages (dated by TCRdb to about 2015). About the study as a whole: In model experiments, template switching captured roughly one uniquely barcoded TCR beta cDNA molecule for every two T cells. Using deep sequencing normalized with unique cDNA molecular identifiers, the study measured how TCR beta repertoire diversity changes with age. Donors were grouped into four age groups: young (average about 15 years), middle-aged (approximately 41), aged (62) and long-lived (approximately 81). To avoid experimental bias, donors of different ages were spread randomly across the sequencing lanes. Using the same blood draw, the study looked at two additional independent replicas of 1 million unique cDNA reads for two donors, one aged 18 to 30 and the other aged 80 or older. The paper as a whole reports these results and caveats: Donor CMV infection status was unknown, potentially confounding age-related changes in expanded clonotypes. Observed TCR beta diversity per million T cells fell roughly linearly with age, and a significant reduction was already apparent by age approximately 41. Estimates of total diversity based on one million sequenced T cells were regarded as lower bounds and as underestimates. Compared with the aged group, the long-lived group had more naive CD4+ T cells, fewer expanded clones and increased TCR diversity, a pattern suggesting age selection. Observed TCR beta diversity correlated strongly with the percentage of naive T cells measured by flow cytometry. Bulk unsorted PBMC profiling prevented conclusive comparison of naive and antigen-experienced compartments.

This clonotype was seen only a few times. The antigen this receptor binds is unknown. No qualities accompany the bases; no much larger clone lies one base away. The roughly 37 donors, aged 6 to 90 years, were systemically healthy Caucasian individuals from Russia. Each donor gave about 9.8 milliliters of peripheral blood, drawn into EDTA-treated Vacutainer tubes. Ficoll-Paque density-gradient centrifugation was used to isolate PBMCs, with at least 6.5 million per sample. Total RNA, at least 6 micrograms per sample, was extracted from PBMCs with Trizol reagent. For every donor, flow cytometry on a PBMC aliquot measured the percentage of naive CD45RAhigh/CD27high T cells. The germline V gene encodes CDR1 SGHAT and CDR2 FQDESV (reference sequence). The CDR3 runs 20 amino acids, cysteine and phenylalanine included. Just the 60-base CDR3 DNA is kept, in frame starting at base 1. V was cut back by 2 bases and J by 0 bases, leaving a gap of 20 bases between them.

Libraries were built with 5' RACE. Sequenced using an Illumina HiSeq 2500. A second PCR of roughly 6 to 11 cycles was run with a J-beta primer mix and a sample-barcoded 5' primer. Each TCR beta cDNA molecule received a unique molecular identifier from a template-switch 5' adaptor carrying 12 random nucleotides. Each sample yielded at least 2.5 million CDR3-containing paired-end reads. All of the RNA was converted into first-strand cDNA using the Mint cDNA synthesis kit, with a TRBC-specific oligonucleotide serving as the primer. Following uracil-DNA glycosylase treatment, all cDNA underwent a first 18-cycle PCR with the universal primers M1SS and BC2_uni_R. Processing in the source paper ran as follows. Each sample was normalized by randomly selecting 1 million high-quality reads, each carrying a distinct molecular identifier. Reads with shared molecular identifiers were discarded instead of being binned into consensus sequences. MiTCR, set to a Q25 quality threshold and the strictest error-elimination algorithm, was used for CDR3 identification, clonotype clustering and error correction. A nonparametric unseen species model with Euler transformation was used to estimate a lower bound on total TCR beta diversity. Starting from the raw public reads, TCRdb applied fastp trimming at Q25, assembled clones with MiXCR and retained in-frame beta chains. Rows are combined by CDR3 protein, so each entry shows the most common genes and DNA. It is TCRdb's table, rather than the study itself, that gives the V and J calls and clone size. The sample data list roughly 1,800,000 distinct CDR3 sequences, and 49% of these were observed just once. Roughly 2.1% of the sample lies in the top ten.

Input material: blood. The chain is assembled from TRBV11-1 and TRBJ2-6; matching of 6 bases hints at TRBD1 as the D gene. The clonotype comes from a woman aged 40 to 50 in good health. CDR3 region: CASSLRSVGGPSSGANVLTF. In nucleotide form, the sequence is TGTGCCAGCAGCTTACGGAGTGTTGGGGGCCCCTCCTCTGGGGCCAACGTCCTGACTTTC.